The TCR beta chain under discussion was sequenced for a study of blood T cell repertoires in COVID-19. About the study: There were acute and convalescent COVID-19 samples, and they came from the United States, Italy and Spain. The analysed material was cDNA or gDNA that came from T cells, B-cell-depleted T cells, or PBMCs.

Seattle enrolled patients during active infection and tracked them longitudinally. In germline, CDR1 is SEHNR, CDR2 FQNEAQ (reference sequence). This CDR3 comprises 15 residues. V was clipped by 1 base and J by 9 bases; unmatched bases: 5. Original data processing: Amplification from reference gene primers served as the basis for estimated nucleated cell counts. Generated by immunoSEQ multiplex PCR, the TCRdb table keeps only in-frame clones and is missing some. V, J and clone size reflect that table, while D and trimming were determined from the DNA. The sample holds tens of thousands of clones; roughly 90% are singletons and the top ten take around 2.9%.

Source material: peripheral blood. The sequence was obtained from a man aged 50 or older with COVID-19, enrolled during active disease. J is TRBJ1-6 and V is TRBV7-9, with 8 bases aligning to TRBD1. CDR3 DNA: TGTGCCAGCAGCTTAGTCCAGGGGGCGAGTTCACCCCTCCACTTT. Translated, it gives CASSLVQGASSPLHF.